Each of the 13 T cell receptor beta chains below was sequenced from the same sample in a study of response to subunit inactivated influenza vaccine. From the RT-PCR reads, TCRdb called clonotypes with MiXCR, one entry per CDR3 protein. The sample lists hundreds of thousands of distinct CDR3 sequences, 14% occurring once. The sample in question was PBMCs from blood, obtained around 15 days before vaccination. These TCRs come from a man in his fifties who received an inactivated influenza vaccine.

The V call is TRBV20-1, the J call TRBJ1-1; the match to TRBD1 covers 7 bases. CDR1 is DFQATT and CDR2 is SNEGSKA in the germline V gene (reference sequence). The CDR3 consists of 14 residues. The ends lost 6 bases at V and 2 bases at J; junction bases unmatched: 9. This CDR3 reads CSARGGRANTEAFF. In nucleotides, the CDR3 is TGCAGTGCCAGGGGGGGGCGGGCTAACACTGAAGCTTTCTTT.

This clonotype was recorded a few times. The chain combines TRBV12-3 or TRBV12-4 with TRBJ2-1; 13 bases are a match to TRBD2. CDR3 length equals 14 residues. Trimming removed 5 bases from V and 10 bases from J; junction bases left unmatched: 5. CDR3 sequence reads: CASSPGTSGAEQFF. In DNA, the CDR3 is TGTGCCAGCAGTCCCGGGACTAGCGGGGCCGAGCAGTTCTTC.

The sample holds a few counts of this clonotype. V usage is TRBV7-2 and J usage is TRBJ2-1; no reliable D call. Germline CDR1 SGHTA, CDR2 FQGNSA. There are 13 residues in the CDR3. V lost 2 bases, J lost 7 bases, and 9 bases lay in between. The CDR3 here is CASSLFVRNEQFF. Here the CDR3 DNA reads TGTGCCAGCAGCTTATTTGTGCGGAATGAGCAGTTCTTC. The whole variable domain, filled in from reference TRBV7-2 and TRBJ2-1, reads GAGVSQSPSNKVTEKGKDVELRCDPISGHTALYWYRQSLGQGLEFLIYFQGNSAPDKSGLPSDRFSAERTGGSVSTLTIQRTQQEDSAVYLCASSLFVRNEQFFGPGTRLTVL.

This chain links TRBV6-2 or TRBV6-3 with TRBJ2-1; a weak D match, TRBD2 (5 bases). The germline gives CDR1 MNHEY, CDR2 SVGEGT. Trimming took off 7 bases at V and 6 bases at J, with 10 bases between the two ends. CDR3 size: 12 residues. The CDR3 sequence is CASTRTVNEQFF. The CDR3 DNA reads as TGTGCCAGCACCCGGACTGTCAATGAGCAGTTCTTC.

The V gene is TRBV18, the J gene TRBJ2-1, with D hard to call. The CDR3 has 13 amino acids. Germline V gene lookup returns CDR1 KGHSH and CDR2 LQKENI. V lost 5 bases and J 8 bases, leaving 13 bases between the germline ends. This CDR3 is CASSAIRTDEQFF. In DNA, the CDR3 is TGTGCCAGCTCAGCGATCCGGACGGATGAGCAGTTCTTC.

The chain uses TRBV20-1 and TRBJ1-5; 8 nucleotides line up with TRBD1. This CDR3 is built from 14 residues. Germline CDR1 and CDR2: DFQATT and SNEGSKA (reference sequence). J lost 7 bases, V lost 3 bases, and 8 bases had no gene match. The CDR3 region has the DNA TGCAGTGCTAGCAGGGGGCTCGACAAACAGCCCCAGCATTTT. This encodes CSASRGLDKQPQHF.

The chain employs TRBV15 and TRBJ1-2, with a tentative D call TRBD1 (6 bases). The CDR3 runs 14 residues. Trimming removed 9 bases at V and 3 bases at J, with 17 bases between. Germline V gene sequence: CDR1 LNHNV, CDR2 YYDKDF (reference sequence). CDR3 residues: CATGGWGGDYGYTF. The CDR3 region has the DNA TGTGCCACGGGAGGTTGGGGGGGCGACTATGGCTACACCTTC.

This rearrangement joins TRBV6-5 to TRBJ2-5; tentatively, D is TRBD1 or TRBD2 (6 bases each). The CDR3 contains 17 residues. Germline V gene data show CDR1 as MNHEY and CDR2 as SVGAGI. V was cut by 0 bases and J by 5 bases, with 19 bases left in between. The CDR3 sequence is CASSYSNVPGARETQYF. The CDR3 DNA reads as TGTGCCAGCAGTTACTCGAATGTCCCGGGGGCTAGGGAGACCCAGTACTTC.

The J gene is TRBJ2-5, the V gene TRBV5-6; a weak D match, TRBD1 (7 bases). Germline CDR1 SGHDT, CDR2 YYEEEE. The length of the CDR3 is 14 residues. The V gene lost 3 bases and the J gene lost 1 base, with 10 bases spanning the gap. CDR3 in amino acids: CASSWGDSQETQYF. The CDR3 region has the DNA TGTGCCAGCAGCTGGGGGGACAGCCAAGAGACCCAGTACTTC.

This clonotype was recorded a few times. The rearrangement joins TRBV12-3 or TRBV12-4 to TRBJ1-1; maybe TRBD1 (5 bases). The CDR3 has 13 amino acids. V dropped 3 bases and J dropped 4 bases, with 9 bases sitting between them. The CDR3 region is CASSFWTRTEAFF. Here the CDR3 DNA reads TGTGCCAGCAGTTTTTGGACACGCACTGAAGCTTTCTTT.

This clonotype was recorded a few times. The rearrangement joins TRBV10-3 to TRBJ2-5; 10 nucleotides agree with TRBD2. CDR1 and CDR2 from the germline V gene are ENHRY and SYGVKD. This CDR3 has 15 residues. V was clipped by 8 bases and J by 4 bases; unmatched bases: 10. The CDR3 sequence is CAIGASGGQGETQYF. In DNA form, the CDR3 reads TGTGCCATCGGGGCTAGCGGGGGCCAGGGAGAGACCCAGTACTTC.

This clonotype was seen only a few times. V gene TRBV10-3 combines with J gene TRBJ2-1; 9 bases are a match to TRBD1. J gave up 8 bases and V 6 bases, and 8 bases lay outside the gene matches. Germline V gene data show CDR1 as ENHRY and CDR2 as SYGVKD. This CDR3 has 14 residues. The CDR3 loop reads CAIRRTGDSDEQFF. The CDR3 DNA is TGTGCCATCAGACGGACAGGGGATAGCGATGAGCAGTTCTTC.

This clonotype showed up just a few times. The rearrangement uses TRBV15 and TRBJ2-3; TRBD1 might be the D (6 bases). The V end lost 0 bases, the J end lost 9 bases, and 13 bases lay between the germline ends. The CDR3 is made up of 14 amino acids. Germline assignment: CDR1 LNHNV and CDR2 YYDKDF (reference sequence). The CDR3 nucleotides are TGTGCCACCAGCAGAGATGGTCTGGGGGCAACGCAGTATTTT. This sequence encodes CATSRDGLGATQYF.